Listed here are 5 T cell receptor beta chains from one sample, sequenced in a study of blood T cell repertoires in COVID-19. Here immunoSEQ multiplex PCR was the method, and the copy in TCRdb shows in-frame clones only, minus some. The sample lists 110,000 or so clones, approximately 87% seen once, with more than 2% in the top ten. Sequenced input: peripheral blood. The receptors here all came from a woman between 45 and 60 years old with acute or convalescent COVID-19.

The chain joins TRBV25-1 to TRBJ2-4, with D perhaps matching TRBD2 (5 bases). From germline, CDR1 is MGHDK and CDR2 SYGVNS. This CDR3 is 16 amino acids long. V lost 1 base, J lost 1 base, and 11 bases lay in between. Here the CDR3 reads CASSESLGDAKNIQYF. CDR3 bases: TGTGCCAGCAGTGAATCCCTGGGAGACGCCAAAAACATTCAGTACTTC.

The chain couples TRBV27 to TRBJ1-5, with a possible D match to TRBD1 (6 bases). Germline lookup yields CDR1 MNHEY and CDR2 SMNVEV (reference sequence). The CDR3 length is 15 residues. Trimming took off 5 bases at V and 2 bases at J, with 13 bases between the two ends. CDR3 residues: CASSVGGGGNQPQHF. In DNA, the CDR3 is TGTGCCAGCAGTGTAGGGGGAGGGGGCAATCAGCCCCAGCATTTT.

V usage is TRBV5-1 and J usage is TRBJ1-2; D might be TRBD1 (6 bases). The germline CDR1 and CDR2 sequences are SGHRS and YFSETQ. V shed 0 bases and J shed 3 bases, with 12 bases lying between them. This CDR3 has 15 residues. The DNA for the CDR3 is TGCGCCAGCAGCTTGGTTAGGGGACAAGACTATGGCTACACCTTC. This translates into CASSLVRGQDYGYTF.

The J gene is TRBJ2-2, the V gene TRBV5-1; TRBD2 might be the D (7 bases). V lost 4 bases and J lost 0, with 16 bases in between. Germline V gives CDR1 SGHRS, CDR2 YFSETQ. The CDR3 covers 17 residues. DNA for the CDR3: TGCGCCAGCAGCCCCCTCGGGGGGCGAACGAACACCGGGGAGCTGTTTTTT. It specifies CASSPLGGRTNTGELFF.

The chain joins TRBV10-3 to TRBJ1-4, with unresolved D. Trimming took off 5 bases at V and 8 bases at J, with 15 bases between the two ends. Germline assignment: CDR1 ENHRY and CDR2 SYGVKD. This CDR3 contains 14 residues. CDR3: CAISTGEGTEKLFF. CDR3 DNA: TGTGCCATCAGTACCGGGGAGGGAACCGAAAAACTGTTTTTT.